Given below is one TCR beta chain in context. What it recognizes is unknown. This specimen belongs to a study of T cells after posttransplantation cyclophosphamide. CDR3 length equals 14 residues. CDR1 MDHEN and CDR2 SYDVKM come from the germline V gene. The V and J ends lost 2 bases and 0 bases respectively, with 8 bases between them. Points from the study as a whole: Later blood repertoires were often dominated by clones from the donor CD8+ memory compartment. TRB overlap between skin or GI tissue T cells and blood was limited. Recipient CMV seropositivity and CMV reactivation strongly tracked TRB clonality.

The naive gate required viable CD3+CD4+ or CD3+CD8+ cells with CCR7+CD45RA+CD45RO-CD95-CD27+CD28+ phenotype. The data were produced by immunoSEQ multiplex PCR, yet TCRdb's version contains in-frame clones alone and is incomplete. The sample has about 6,900 clones, roughly 97% seen once. The clonotype was recovered from a woman aged 25-40 years in good health and a related stem cell transplant donor. The rearrangement joins TRBV28 to TRBJ2-7, with D perhaps matching TRBD2 (6 bases). Sequencing was done on a sample of naive CD8+ T cells sorted from PBMCs. The CDR3 bases are TGTGCCAGCAGTTTAGGGGGGAGCTCCTACGAGCAGTACTTC. Its protein product is CASSLGGSSYEQYF. Filled out from reference TRBV28 and TRBJ2-7, the complete variable domain reads DVKVTQSSRYLVKRTGEKVFLECVQDMDHENMFWYRQDPGLGLRLIYFSYDVKMKEKGDIPEGYSVSREKKERFSLILESASTNQTSMYLCASSLGGSSYEQYFGPGTRLTVT.